The clone carrying this TCR beta chain is a singleton in its sample. Antigen specificity is unknown. Measured with immunoSEQ multiplex PCR; TCRdb has only the in-frame clones, and not every one. This sample carries about 32,000 clones, around 88% of them seen once, and the ten largest clones take roughly 4.5%. This specimen comes from a study of chemoradiotherapy in HPV16-positive cancers. Over chemoradiotherapy, repertoires were sampled more than once. Overall study results and limits: Only a couple of HPV16-positive patients supplied the functional HPV-specificity definition. Candidate HPV-specific clones and E7-related TCR motifs grew in tumor during treatment. In HPV16-positive patients, HPV-responsive T-cell expansion tracked better recurrence-free survival.

CDR1 is SGHNT, CDR2 YYREEE, per germline (reference sequence). Trimming stripped 0 bases from V and 6 bases from J, with 12 bases between. CDR3 size: 15 residues. J is TRBJ1-4 and V is TRBV5-4, with D maybe TRBD1 (5 bases). The sample here was blood, taken from a patient who underwent chemoradiotherapy. This clonotype was sampled from a human donor with HPV-associated anogenital cancer. CDR3 loop: CASSLDWGPDEKLFF. The CDR3 DNA reads as TGTGCCAGCAGCTTGGATTGGGGACCGGATGAAAAACTGTTTTTT.